The 18 T cell receptor beta chains listed next were all sequenced from one sample in a study of T cell responses to AZD1222 COVID-19 vaccine. The method was immunoSEQ multiplex PCR; TCRdb's version includes in-frame clones alone and lacks a portion of them. The table has about 180,000 clones, around nine tenths seen once. The sequencing used peripheral blood, collected on day 0 of AZD1222 vaccination. These receptors originate from an adult in good health.

The chain links TRBV19 to TRBJ2-2; possibly TRBD1 for D (6 bases). V lost 3 bases to trimming and J lost 2 bases, with 16 bases between them. This CDR3 contains 17 residues. Germline CDR1 LNHDA, CDR2 SQIVND (reference sequence). In DNA, the CDR3 is TGTGCCAGTAGTATTTTGTATGGACAGACAAACACCGGGGAGCTGTTTTTT. It specifies CASSILYGQTNTGELFF.

The gene calls are TRBV7-3 and TRBJ2-3, with D perhaps matching TRBD1 or TRBD2 (5 bases each). V lost 2 bases and J 2 bases, leaving 8 bases between the germline ends. The CDR3 totals 14 residues. In germline, CDR1 is SGHTA, CDR2 FQGTGA. The DNA of the CDR3 is TGTGCCAGCAGCTTAGGGACCAACACAGATACGCAGTATTTT. As protein: CASSLGTNTDTQYF.

This clone has just a few counts. This chain uses TRBV7-6 with TRBJ2-7; 7 positions match TRBD1. Losses at the gene ends were 4 bases for V and 1 base for J; bases not matched to a gene: 22. CDR3 size: 20 residues. Germline assignment: CDR1 SGHVS and CDR2 FNYEAQ. CDR3 region: CASSSPRYGTERSLSYEQYF. In DNA, the CDR3 is TGTGCCAGCAGCTCTCCCCGGTACGGGACAGAACGGTCCCTTTCCTACGAGCAGTACTTC.

This clone was seen just once. The chain joins TRBV27 to TRBJ2-7; D ambiguous. CDR1 MNHEY and CDR2 SMNVEV come from the germline V gene (reference sequence). Trimming cost V 3 bases and J 0 bases, with 6 bases left between them. This CDR3 is 13 amino acids long. The CDR3 loop is CASSFKVSYEQYF. The CDR3 DNA follows: TGTGCCAGCAGTTTCAAGGTCTCCTACGAGCAGTACTTC.

J is TRBJ2-5 and V is TRBV4-1; possible D gene TRBD2, 5 bases. The CDR3 runs 16 residues. V dropped 2 bases and J dropped 5 bases, with 18 bases sitting between them. CDR1 is MGHRA and CDR2 is YSYEKL in the germline V gene. The CDR3 region is CASSQREGSYVETQYF. DNA for the CDR3: TGCGCCAGCAGCCAAAGGGAAGGGAGTTACGTGGAGACCCAGTACTTC.

The V gene is TRBV4-2, the J gene TRBJ2-2, with D possibly TRBD2 on 5 matching bases. CDR1 is LGHNA, CDR2 YNFKEQ, per germline. The V and J ends lost 3 bases and 6 bases respectively, with 8 bases between them. The length of the CDR3 is 13 residues. The CDR3 DNA sequence: TGTGCCAGCAGCCAGAGGGTACCCGGGGAGCTGTTTTTT. This translates into CASSQRVPGELFF.

CDR3 bases: TGTGCCAGCAGCGTAACAGGGGGCAATCAGCCCCAGCATTTT. Its protein is CASSVTGGNQPQHF. This sequence joins TRBV9 and TRBJ1-5; 7 bases fit TRBD1. The CDR3 sequence is 14 residues long. The ends lost 1 base at V and 2 bases at J; junction bases unmatched: 0. Germline V gene data show CDR1 as SGDLS and CDR2 as YYNGEE.

CDR3 nucleotide sequence: TGTGCCAGCAGTGAACTGGGGACCGCGAACACCGGGGAGCTGTTTTTT. Its protein product is CASSELGTANTGELFF. V and J are TRBV2 and TRBJ2-2; D could derive from TRBD1 or TRBD2 (5 bases each). V was cut by 2 bases and J by 0 bases, with 10 bases left in between. This CDR3 has 16 amino acids. CDR1 is SNHLY, CDR2 FYNNEI, per germline.

V usage is TRBV10-3 and J usage is TRBJ1-2, with D possibly TRBD1 on 6 matching bases. Trimming shortened V by 7 bases and J by 6 bases, and 24 bases separated the two germline ends. The CDR3 has 16 amino acids. Germline CDR1 and CDR2: ENHRY and SYGVKD. In DNA form, the CDR3 reads TGTGCCATCACCCGACAGGCCGAAAACTATTATAATGGCTACACCTTC. Encoded protein: CAITRQAENYYNGYTF.

The V and J genes are TRBV7-8 and TRBJ2-5; D perhaps matches TRBD1 (6 bases). Between the trimmed V and J ends, which lost 8 bases and 2 bases, there was a span of 12 bases. The CDR3 covers 13 residues. In germline, CDR1 is SGHVS, CDR2 FQNEAQ. The CDR3 DNA sequence: TGTGCCAGCTGCCGGACAGATCAAGAGACCCAGTACTTC. This gives the protein CASCRTDQETQYF.

This chain uses TRBV7-9 with TRBJ2-3; perhaps D is TRBD1 or TRBD2 (5 bases each). Looked up from germline, CDR1 is SEHNR and CDR2 is FQNEAQ (reference sequence). The germline V and J ends were trimmed by 6 bases and 5 bases, with 21 bases remaining between them. The CDR3 sequence is 16 residues long. CDR3 in DNA: TGTGCCAGCAGTTTTCGGCGGGTAGGGGAAGGAGATACGCAGTATTTT. It yields the protein CASSFRRVGEGDTQYF.

The rearrangement uses TRBV28 and TRBJ1-5; a possible D gene is TRBD1 (6 bases). V lost 2 bases and J lost 0, with 11 bases in between. Germline V gene data show CDR1 as MDHEN and CDR2 as SYDVKM. The CDR3 has 16 amino acids. DNA for the CDR3: TGTGCCAGCAGTTTAACAGGGTTTTATAGCAATCAGCCCCAGCATTTT. Protein sequence: CASSLTGFYSNQPQHF.

The rearrangement links TRBV6-5 to TRBJ1-2; a weak D match, TRBD1 (5 bases). CDR3 length: 13 residues. Germline CDR1 reads MNHEY; CDR2 reads SVGAGI. Trimming cost V 8 bases and J 4 bases, with 14 bases left between them. This chain's CDR3 is CASAPTVSYGYTF. The CDR3 DNA follows: TGTGCCAGCGCTCCGACAGTGTCCTATGGCTACACCTTC.

The gene calls are TRBV2 and TRBJ2-1; 10 nucleotides agree with TRBD2. Germline CDR1 and CDR2: SNHLY and FYNNEI. The CDR3 length is 14 residues. V lost 6 bases and J lost 9; bases outside the gene matches: 8. As DNA, the CDR3 is TGTGCCAGCAGGCCCGGGACTAGCGAAGGTGAGCAGTTCTTC. It is translated as CASRPGTSEGEQFF.

V usage is TRBV6-2 or TRBV6-3 and J usage is TRBJ2-7; a weak D match, TRBD1 (5 bases). Germline V gene sequence: CDR1 MNHEY, CDR2 SVGEGT. V was cut by 5 bases and J by 6 bases, with 26 bases left in between. The CDR3 runs to 17 residues. The CDR3 here is CASSKGLEATRGFEQYF. CDR3 bases: TGTGCCAGCAGTAAGGGGCTGGAAGCAACCAGAGGATTCGAGCAGTACTTC.

The V and J genes are TRBV7-8 and TRBJ2-1, with D possibly matching TRBD2 (5 bases). The CDR3 spans 15 residues. Per the germline V gene, CDR1 is SGHVS and CDR2 is FQNEAQ. Deletions cut 5 bases from V and 5 bases from J, with 16 bases between. CDR3 in amino acids: CASSPTRVADNEQFF. The DNA for the CDR3 is TGTGCCAGCAGCCCGACGAGGGTGGCGGACAATGAGCAGTTCTTC.

This clone came up a few times. The V and J genes are TRBV24-1 and TRBJ1-4, with D unclear. Germline V gives CDR1 KGHDR, CDR2 SFDVKD. This CDR3 has 15 residues. V was trimmed by 4 bases and J by 7 bases, leaving 15 bases between them. CDR3 nucleotide sequence: TGTGCCACCAGTGAGTCAGGTATTGGGAGTGAAAAACTGTTTTTT. Its translation: CATSESGIGSEKLFF.

The V gene is TRBV24-1, the J gene TRBJ1-2; D not resolved. CDR1 and CDR2 (germline): KGHDR, SFDVKD. The CDR3 runs 16 residues. V was trimmed by 4 bases and J by 6 bases, leaving 20 bases between them. The CDR3 reads CATSERSTAKVDGYTF. As DNA, the CDR3 is TGTGCCACCAGTGAGAGGTCTACAGCTAAGGTCGATGGCTACACCTTC.